Reported below is one T cell receptor (beta chain). Antigen unknown. A much larger clone lies a single base off, so this may be a read error. No cell sorting was done before RNA was extracted from the tissue. Donors were chemotherapy-naive, newly diagnosed lung cancer surgical patients in China, August–late 2014. The CDR3 is 14 residues long. The data originate from a study of tumor and adjacent non-tumor tissue in lung cancer. At the level of the study: On average, productive TCRbeta reads reached about 4 million per sample. General study results and limits: Compared with tumor, normal lung showed significantly lower TCR diversity.

TCRbeta libraries were built with three rounds of nested PCR, modified from ARM-PCR. TCRdb itself ran the multiplex PCR reads through MiXCR, one entry per CDR3 protein. The sample lists over 110,000 distinct CDR3 sequences, approximately 66% occurring once. Sequencing was performed on lung tumor tissue. This TCR came from a man between 60 and 70 years old with small cell lung cancer. The chain combines TRBV12-3 or TRBV12-4 with TRBJ2-2, with 9 bases lining up with TRBD2. The CDR3 sequence: CASRPSGNIGELFF. DNA of the CDR3: TGTGCCAGCAGGCCTAGCGGGAACATCGGGGAGCTGTTTTTT.